A single sample gave rise to the 9 T cell receptor beta chains below, sequenced in a study of regulatory T cells in long-lasting Graves disease. CDR3-region Arm-PCR and iRepertoire HTBI primers produced the TCR beta libraries. TCRdb called the multiplex PCR reads again in MiXCR, with one record for every CDR3 protein. The sample gives under 450,000 distinct CDR3 sequences, around 20% of which show up once; about a quarter is in the top ten. Time point specified: persistent/refractory GD, antithyroid drugs over 5 years with positive TRAb. RNA isolated from PBMCs was used to make the TCR library. Material: peripheral blood mononuclear cells (PBMCs), obtained when the disease was refractory, from a patient treated with antithyroid drugs. These receptors came from a female donor with Graves disease.

The rearrangement joins TRBV14 to TRBJ2-1; 15 bases match TRBD2. Germline-derived CDR1 and CDR2 are SGHDN and FVKESK. This CDR3 has 16 amino acids. The trim removed 4 bases at V and 6 bases at J, leaving 4 bases unmatched. CDR3 sequence (DNA): TGTGCCAGCAGCCTGGGACTAGCGGGAGGACTCAATGAGCAGTTCTTC. As protein: CASSLGLAGGLNEQFF.

Only a few counts were recorded for this clonotype. The chain carries TRBV2 and TRBJ2-2; D gene unclear. The CDR3 totals 14 residues. V gave up 7 bases and J gave up 5 bases, with 14 bases separating them. Germline-derived CDR1 and CDR2 are SNHLY and FYNNEI. The CDR3 region is CASISVLRTGELFF. As DNA, the CDR3 is TGTGCCAGCATTTCAGTTCTAAGGACCGGGGAGCTGTTTTTT. Filled out from reference TRBV2 and TRBJ2-2, the complete variable domain reads EPEVTQTPSHQVTQMGQEVILRCVPISNHLYFYWYRQILGQKVEFLVSFYNNEISEKSEIFDDQFSVERPDGSNFTLKIRSTKLEDSAMYFCASISVLRTGELFFGEGSRLTVL.

This clonotype has just a few counts. This chain connects TRBV20-1 to TRBJ2-5; tentative D call: TRBD2 (6 bases). CDR1 and CDR2 from the germline V gene are DFQATT and SNEGSKA (reference sequence). This CDR3 spans 14 amino acids. The ends were cut back, 6 bases at V and 2 bases at J, with 16 bases in the middle. CDR3 amino acids: CSARSGGAQETQYF. DNA for the CDR3: TGCAGTGCCCGCTCCGGGGGAGCTCAAGAGACCCAGTACTTC.

The rearrangement joins TRBV5-1 to TRBJ2-7, with 8 bases matching TRBD1. After removal of 1 base from V and 3 bases from J, the junction contained 6 bases not matched to a gene. The CDR3 contains 15 residues. Germline CDR1 SGHRS, CDR2 YFSETQ. CDR3 amino acids: CASSLSPGGYYEQYF. DNA for the CDR3: TGCGCCAGCAGCTTGAGTCCAGGGGGCTACTACGAGCAGTACTTC.

This chain links TRBV6-1 with TRBJ2-6, with D possibly called TRBD1 or TRBD2 (5 bases each). The CDR3 length is 14 residues. The V end lost 4 bases, the J end lost 3 bases, and 7 bases lay between the germline ends. In germline, CDR1 is MNHNS, CDR2 SASEGT. The CDR3 region is CASSVGVGANVLTF. The CDR3 DNA sequence: TGTGCCAGCAGTGTGGGGGTTGGGGCCAACGTCCTGACTTTC.

This chain uses TRBV19 with TRBJ2-2; D not resolved. Trimming cost V 7 bases and J 6 bases, with 9 bases left between them. The germline CDR1 and CDR2 sequences are LNHDA and SQIVND (reference sequence). This CDR3 contains 12 residues. The CDR3 sequence: CASKTLSGELFF. The CDR3 nucleotides read TGTGCCAGTAAGACACTGTCCGGGGAGCTGTTTTTT.

The V and J genes are TRBV3-1 and TRBJ1-4; no reliable D call. The CDR3 covers 14 residues. With 4 bases removed from V and 8 bases from J, the gap between germline ends came to 14 bases. Germline loops: CDR1 LGHDT, CDR2 YNNKEL (reference sequence). The DNA for the CDR3 is TGTGCCAGCAGCCGAGGACCTTTGATGGAAAAACTGTTTTTT. This sequence encodes CASSRGPLMEKLFF.

This clonotype has a count of ten or more. This chain links TRBV15 with TRBJ2-7, with 9 bases lining up with TRBD1. The V gene end was trimmed by 3 bases and the J gene end by 1 base; junction bases not matched to a gene: 4. In germline, CDR1 is LNHNV, CDR2 YYDKDF (reference sequence). The CDR3 runs to 15 residues. Here the CDR3 reads CATSRPGTGSYEQYF. CDR3 DNA: TGTGCCACCAGCAGGCCCGGGACAGGGTCCTACGAGCAGTACTTC.

The chain has TRBV20-1 and TRBJ2-4; D remains unclear. V was trimmed by 4 bases and J by 1 base, leaving 14 bases between them. This CDR3 region has 15 residues. Per germline, CDR1 DFQATT and CDR2 SNEGSKA (reference sequence). The CDR3 is CSATNSKDAKNIQYF. DNA of the CDR3: TGCAGTGCTACGAATAGTAAGGACGCCAAAAACATTCAGTACTTC.